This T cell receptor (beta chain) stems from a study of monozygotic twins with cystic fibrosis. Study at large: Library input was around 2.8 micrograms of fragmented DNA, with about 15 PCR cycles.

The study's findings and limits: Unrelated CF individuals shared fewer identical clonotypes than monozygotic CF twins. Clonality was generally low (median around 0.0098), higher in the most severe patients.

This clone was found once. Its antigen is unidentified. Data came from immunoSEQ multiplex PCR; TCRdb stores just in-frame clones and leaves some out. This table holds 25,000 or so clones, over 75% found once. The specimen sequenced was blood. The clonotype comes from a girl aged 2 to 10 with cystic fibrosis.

CDR3 in DNA: TGTGCCAGCAGCCTTAGGACAGGGGGGGTTGGCGAGCAGTACTTC. Translating it yields CASSLRTGGVGEQYF. The chain uses TRBV4-2 and TRBJ2-7, with 10 positions matching TRBD1. Unmatched junction bases numbered 9, after V lost 4 bases and J lost 6 bases. From germline, CDR1 is LGHNA and CDR2 YNFKEQ. This CDR3 contains 15 residues.